The present T cell receptor beta chain was sequenced within a study of blood T cell repertoires in COVID-19. On the study more broadly: Italy, Spain and the United States were the sources of the convalescent and acute COVID-19 samples. PBMCs, B-cell-depleted T cells, or T cells provided the cDNA or gDNA that made up the material.

This CDR3 region has 13 residues. Trimming took 0 bases from V and 4 from J; bases not matched to a gene: 0. The germline CDR1 and CDR2 sequences are SGHRS and YFSETQ. Original processing methods: Reference gene primer amplification in the assay estimated nucleated cell counts. Using immunoSEQ multiplex PCR, the repertoire was profiled, and TCRdb retains in-frame clones only, with some absent. V, J and clone size derive from that table, while D and trimming were established from the DNA sequence. In the table there are about 88,000 clones, roughly 87% of which are singletons. The genes are TRBV5-1 and TRBJ1-1, with 7 bases that match TRBD1. The receptor's source is a male donor with acute or convalescent COVID-19. The material sequenced was peripheral blood. The CDR3 DNA is TGCGCCAGCAGCTTGGACAGGGGCACTGAAGCTTTCTTT. Protein product: CASSLDRGTEAFF.